Each of the 4 T cell receptor beta chains below was sequenced from the same sample in a study of glioma-infiltrating T cells after dendritic cell vaccination. This sample's time point: after dendritic cell vaccination, including at tumor progression/relapse. Using immunoSEQ multiplex PCR, the repertoire was profiled, and TCRdb retains in-frame clones only, with some absent. The sample comprises approximately 50,000 clones, approximately 91% of which are singletons, and roughly 5% rests with the top ten. Sequencing was performed on blood, taken after dendritic cell vaccination. The receptor source for this set is a human donor with glioblastoma.

The chain combines TRBV5-4 with TRBJ2-3; D gene ambiguous. V lost 0 bases, J lost 4 bases, and 12 bases lay in between. Germline V gene sequence: CDR1 SGHNT, CDR2 YYREEE (reference sequence). The CDR3 has 15 residues. In DNA form, the CDR3 reads TGTGCCAGCAGCTTGGGACTTGATGCTTCAGATACGCAGTATTTT. Its translation: CASSLGLDASDTQYF. Supplemented by reference TRBV5-4 and TRBJ2-3, the full variable domain reads ETGVTQSPTHLIKTRGQQVTLRCSSQSGHNTVSWYQQALGQGPQFIFQYYREEENGRGNFPPRFSGLQFPNYSSELNVNALELDDSALYLCASSLGLDASDTQYFGPGTRLTVL.

CDR3 nucleotide sequence: TGTGCCAGCAGTTTCCTCCTCTTGGACTCCGAGCAGTACTTC. Amino acid sequence: CASSFLLLDSEQYF. The chain links TRBV28 to TRBJ2-7, with D possibly matching TRBD2 (5 bases). V was pared by 3 bases and J by 6 bases, with 15 bases between. This CDR3 has 14 residues. Germline V gives CDR1 MDHEN, CDR2 SYDVKM. Full variable domain (rest looked up from reference TRBV28 and TRBJ2-7): DVKVTQSSRYLVKRTGEKVFLECVQDMDHENMFWYRQDPGLGLRLIYFSYDVKMKEKGDIPEGYSVSREKKERFSLILESASTNQTSMYLCASSFLLLDSEQYFGPGTRLTVT.

A single count supports this clone. The V gene is TRBV7-2, the J gene TRBJ1-5; 11 positions match TRBD1. Germline CDR1 reads SGHTA; CDR2 reads FQGNSA. This CDR3 is 15 amino acids long. Losses at the gene ends were 4 bases for V and 6 bases for J; bases not matched to a gene: 5. The CDR3 loop reads CASSYIGTGGQPQHF. The CDR3 DNA sequence: TGTGCCAGCAGCTATATTGGGACAGGGGGTCAGCCCCAGCATTTT. The full variable domain, in which reference TRBV7-2 and TRBJ1-5 provide the parts outside the CDR3, is GAGVSQSPSNKVTEKGKDVELRCDPISGHTALYWYRQSLGQGLEFLIYFQGNSAPDKSGLPSDRFSAERTGGSVSTLTIQRTQQEDSAVYLCASSYIGTGGQPQHFGDGTRLSIL.

This chain joins TRBV7-2 and TRBJ2-2, with 10 bases that match TRBD2. Per the germline V gene, CDR1 is SGHTA and CDR2 is FQGNSA. The CDR3 has 16 residues. V gave up 3 bases and J gave up 4 bases; unmatched junction bases: 5. CDR3 in amino acids: CASSFGGTSATGELFF. The CDR3 nucleotides are TGTGCCAGCAGCTTCGGAGGGACTAGCGCCACCGGGGAGCTGTTTTTT.